One T cell receptor (beta chain) is described in this entry. How the authors handled the data: Cell counts per sample came from amplifying reference gene primers. This table comes from immunoSEQ multiplex PCR, and its TCRdb copy is limited to in-frame clones, with some not included. The V and J calls and clone size are taken from that table; D and trimming were inferred from the DNA. In the table there are more than 95,000 clones, roughly 82% of which are singletons. This entry comes from a study of blood T cell repertoires in COVID-19. The wider study: Samples taken during acute and convalescent COVID-19 were collected in the United States, Italy and Spain. T cells, B-cell-depleted T cells, or PBMCs provided the cDNA or gDNA that served as material.

The CDR3 has 19 amino acids. The trim removed 0 bases at V and 4 bases at J, leaving 14 bases unmatched. CDR1 is SGHRS and CDR2 is YFSETQ in the germline V gene. The V and J genes are TRBV5-1 and TRBJ2-7; 12 nucleotides match TRBD1. The sequence derives from a man of 80 years or more with acute or convalescent COVID-19. Source material: peripheral blood. CDR3 region: CASSLGPGQGARSGYEQYF. CDR3 DNA: TGCGCCAGCAGCTTGGGGCCGGGACAGGGGGCTAGGAGTGGGTACGAGCAGTACTTC.